The rows below give T cell receptor beta chains drawn from one sample of a study of OX40 agonist ivuxolimab in advanced cancers. The repertoire was sequenced with immunoSEQ multiplex PCR; TCRdb's copy has only in-frame clones and lacks some. The sample contains 12,000 to 15,000 clones, 85% to 90% of which appear only once. Sequenced material: CD4+ or CD8+ T cells sorted from blood, taken in a trial of the OX40 agonist ivuxolimab. The receptors come from an adult with an advanced solid tumor such as melanoma, head and neck, liver or kidney cancer. Both conserved end residues are part of each CDR3. D genes are given only for firm matches. Only part of the rows carry a size: once, few, many, or a class if the clone is expanded.

clone_size v_call d_call cdr3_length cdr3_aa
- TRBV10-3 - 16 CAISDLGGSYNSPLHF
- TRBV6-5 - 15 CASSHSGGLAETQYF
- TRBV6-1 - 14 CASSEGGTNTEAFF
- TRBV6-4 - 13 CAPPGSHTDTQYF
- TRBV6-5 TRBD1 15 CASIRGRGPNTEAFF
- TRBV19 TRBD1 14 CASSRTGGSYEQYF
- TRBV7-9 - 15 CASSLGSSTSYGYTF
- TRBV6-1 TRBD2 15 CASSERAGGPYEQFF
- TRBV7-3 - 15 CASSFLGGGTDTQYF
once TRBV19 - 13 CASTATIGETQYF
once TRBV18 TRBD1 15 CASSPPTTGGNEQFF
- TRBV27 - 15 CASSLTGGVHYGYTF
- TRBV29-1 TRBD2 14 CSVDGGVNTGELFF
- TRBV18 - 15 CASSPMSQGNTEAFF
- TRBV6-4 - 14 CASSEGQTNSPLHF
- TRBV4-3 TRBD2 19 CASSQGPGTSSHLGETQYF
- TRBV5-4 - 15 CASSQILQGNYGYTF
- TRBV6-6 TRBD1 13 CASNGQGDSPLHF
once TRBV6-1 - 14 CASSPGPSSDEQFF
- TRBV2 - 15 CASTQQDALHNEQFF
- TRBV19 TRBD1 17 CASKATGAQYSNQPQHF
- TRBV6-1 - 16 CASSEVPRTFKNIQYF
- TRBV11-2 TRBD1 18 CASSPRTGRGVTAYEQYF
- TRBV7-6 TRBD2 17 CASSLQLAGGGQETQYF
- TRBV19 - 14 CASSISQNTGELFF
- TRBV4-1 TRBD1 14 CASSQDRQGKTQYF
- TRBV4-3 - 18 CASSPSEAAKISGNTIYF
- TRBV29-1 TRBD1 14 CSVGDSLWPDTQYF
- TRBV20-1 - 11 CSARPSTEAFF
- TRBV15 TRBD2 16 CATSSRRGGGLYEQYF
- TRBV2 - 14 CASRGTASSYEQYF
- TRBV6-5 - 15 CASSPDRTIGNTIYF
- TRBV13 - 16 CASSAASGENTGELFF
- TRBV2 - 14 CASRGGATSYEQYF
- TRBV10-3 - 12 CAISGGGAEAFF
- TRBV18 TRBD1 16 CASSPLPGQGARGYTF
- TRBV19 TRBD1 12 CATGQGGDTQYF
few TRBV2 - 15 CASSEAVTANQPQHF